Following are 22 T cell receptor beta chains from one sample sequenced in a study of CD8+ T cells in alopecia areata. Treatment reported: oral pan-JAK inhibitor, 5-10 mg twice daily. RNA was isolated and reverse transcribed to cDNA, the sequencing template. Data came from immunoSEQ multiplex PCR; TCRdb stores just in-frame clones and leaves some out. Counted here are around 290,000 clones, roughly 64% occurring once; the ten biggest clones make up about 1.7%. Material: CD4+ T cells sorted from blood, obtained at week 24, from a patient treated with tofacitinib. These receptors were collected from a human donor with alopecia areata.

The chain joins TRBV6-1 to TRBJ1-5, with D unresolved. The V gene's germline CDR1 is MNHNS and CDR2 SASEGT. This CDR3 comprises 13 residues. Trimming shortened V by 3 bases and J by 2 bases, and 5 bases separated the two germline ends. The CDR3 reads CASSEVGNQPQHF. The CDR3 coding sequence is TGTGCCAGCAGTGAGGTGGGCAATCAGCCCCAGCATTTT.

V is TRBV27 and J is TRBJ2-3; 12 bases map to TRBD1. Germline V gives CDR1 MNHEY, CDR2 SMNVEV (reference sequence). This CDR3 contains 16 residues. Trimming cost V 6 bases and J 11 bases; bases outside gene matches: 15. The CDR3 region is CASRDSGTGGYGRQYF. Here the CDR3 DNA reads TGTGCCAGCAGAGATTCCGGGACAGGGGGCTACGGGAGGCAGTATTTT.

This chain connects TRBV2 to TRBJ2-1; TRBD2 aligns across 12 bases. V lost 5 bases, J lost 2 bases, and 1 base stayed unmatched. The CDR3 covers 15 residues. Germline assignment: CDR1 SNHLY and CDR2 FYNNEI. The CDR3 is CASSRLAGAYNEQFF. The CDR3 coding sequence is TGTGCCAGCAGTCGACTAGCGGGGGCCTACAATGAGCAGTTCTTC.

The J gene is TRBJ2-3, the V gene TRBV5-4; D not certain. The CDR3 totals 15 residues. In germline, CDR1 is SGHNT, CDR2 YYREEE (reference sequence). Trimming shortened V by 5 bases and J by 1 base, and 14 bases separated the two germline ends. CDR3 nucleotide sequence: TGTGCCAGCAGACGGCTCCCCCTGGGCACAGATACGCAGTATTTT. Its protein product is CASRRLPLGTDTQYF.

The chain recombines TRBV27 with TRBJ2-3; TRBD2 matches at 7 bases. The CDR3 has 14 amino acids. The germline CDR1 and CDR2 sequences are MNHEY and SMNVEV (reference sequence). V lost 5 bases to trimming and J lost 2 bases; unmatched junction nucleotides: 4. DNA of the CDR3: TGTGCCAGCAGTCCGGGGGGTTCCACAGATACGCAGTATTTT. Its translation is CASSPGGSTDTQYF.

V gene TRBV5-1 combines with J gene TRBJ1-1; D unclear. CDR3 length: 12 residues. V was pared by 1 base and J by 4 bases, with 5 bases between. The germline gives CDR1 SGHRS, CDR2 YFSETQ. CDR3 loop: CASSLSATEAFF. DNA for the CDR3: TGCGCCAGCAGCTTGTCCGCCACTGAAGCTTTCTTT.

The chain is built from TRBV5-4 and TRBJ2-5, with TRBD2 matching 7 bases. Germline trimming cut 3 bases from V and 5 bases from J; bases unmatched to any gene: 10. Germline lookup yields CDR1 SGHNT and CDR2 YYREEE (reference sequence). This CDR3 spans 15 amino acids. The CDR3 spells CASSWSLRGGETQYF. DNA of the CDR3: TGTGCCAGCAGCTGGAGTCTGAGGGGAGGGGAGACCCAGTACTTC.

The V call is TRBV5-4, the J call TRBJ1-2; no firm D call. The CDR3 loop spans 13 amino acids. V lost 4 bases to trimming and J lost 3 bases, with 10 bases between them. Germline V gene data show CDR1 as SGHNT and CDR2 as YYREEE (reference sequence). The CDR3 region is CASSTGLDYGYTF. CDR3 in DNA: TGTGCCAGCAGCACTGGACTGGACTATGGCTACACCTTC. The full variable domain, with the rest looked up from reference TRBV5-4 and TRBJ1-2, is ETGVTQSPTHLIKTRGQQVTLRCSSQSGHNTVSWYQQALGQGPQFIFQYYREEENGRGNFPPRFSGLQFPNYSSELNVNALELDDSALYLCASSTGLDYGYTFGSGTRLTVV.

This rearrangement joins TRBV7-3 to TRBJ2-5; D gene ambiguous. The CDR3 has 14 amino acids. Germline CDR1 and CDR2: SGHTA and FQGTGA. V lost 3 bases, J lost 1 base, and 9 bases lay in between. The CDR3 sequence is CASSFGPTQETQYF. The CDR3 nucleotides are TGTGCCAGCAGCTTCGGACCCACCCAAGAGACCCAGTACTTC.

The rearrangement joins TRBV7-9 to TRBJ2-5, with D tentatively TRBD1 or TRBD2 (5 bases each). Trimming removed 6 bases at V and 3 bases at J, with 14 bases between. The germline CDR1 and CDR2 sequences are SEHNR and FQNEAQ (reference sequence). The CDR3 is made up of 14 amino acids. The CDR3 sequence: CASSFPLGEETQYF. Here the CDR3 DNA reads TGTGCCAGCAGTTTTCCATTGGGGGAAGAGACCCAGTACTTC.

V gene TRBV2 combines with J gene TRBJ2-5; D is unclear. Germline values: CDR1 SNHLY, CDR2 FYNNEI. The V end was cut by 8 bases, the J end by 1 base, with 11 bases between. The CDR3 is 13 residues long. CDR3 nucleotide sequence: TGTGCCAGCGGTGGTCAACTCCAAGAGACCCAGTACTTC. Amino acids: CASGGQLQETQYF. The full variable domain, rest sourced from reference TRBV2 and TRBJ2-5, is EPEVTQTPSHQVTQMGQEVILRCVPISNHLYFYWYRQILGQKVEFLVSFYNNEISEKSEIFDDQFSVERPDGSNFTLKIRSTKLEDSAMYFCASGGQLQETQYFGPGTRLLVL.

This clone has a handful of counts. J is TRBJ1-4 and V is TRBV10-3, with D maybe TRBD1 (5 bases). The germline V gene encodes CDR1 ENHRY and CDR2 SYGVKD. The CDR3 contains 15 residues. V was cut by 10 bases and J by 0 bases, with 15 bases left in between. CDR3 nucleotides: TGTGCCACCACCGGGGGTCAAGCAACTAATGAAAAACTGTTTTTT. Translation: CATTGGQATNEKLFF.

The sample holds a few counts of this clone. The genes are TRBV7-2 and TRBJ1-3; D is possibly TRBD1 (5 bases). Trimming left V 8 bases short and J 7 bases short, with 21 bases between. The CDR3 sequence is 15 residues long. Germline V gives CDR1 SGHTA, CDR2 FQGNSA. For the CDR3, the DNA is TGTGCCAGCTCCTCATCGGGGGGGATAAGGAACACCATATATTTT. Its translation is CASSSSGGIRNTIYF. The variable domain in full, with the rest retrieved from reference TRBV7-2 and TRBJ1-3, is GAGVSQSPSNKVTEKGKDVELRCDPISGHTALYWYRQSLGQGLEFLIYFQGNSAPDKSGLPSDRFSAERTGGSVSTLTIQRTQQEDSAVYLCASSSSGGIRNTIYFGEGSWLTVV.

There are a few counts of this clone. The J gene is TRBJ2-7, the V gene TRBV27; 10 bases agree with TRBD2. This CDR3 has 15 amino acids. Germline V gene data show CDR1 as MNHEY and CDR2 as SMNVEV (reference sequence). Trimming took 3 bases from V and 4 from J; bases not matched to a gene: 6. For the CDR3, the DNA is TGTGCCAGCAGTTTCCCATCTAGCGGGGGATACGAGCAGTACTTC. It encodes CASSFPSSGGYEQYF.

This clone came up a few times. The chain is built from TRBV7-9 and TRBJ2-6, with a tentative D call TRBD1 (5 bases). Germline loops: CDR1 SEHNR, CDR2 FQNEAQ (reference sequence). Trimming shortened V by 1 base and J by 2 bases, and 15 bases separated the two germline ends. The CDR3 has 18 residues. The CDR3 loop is CASSLGQGRAPGANVLTF. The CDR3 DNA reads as TGTGCCAGCAGCTTAGGTCAGGGAAGGGCTCCTGGGGCCAACGTCCTGACTTTC.

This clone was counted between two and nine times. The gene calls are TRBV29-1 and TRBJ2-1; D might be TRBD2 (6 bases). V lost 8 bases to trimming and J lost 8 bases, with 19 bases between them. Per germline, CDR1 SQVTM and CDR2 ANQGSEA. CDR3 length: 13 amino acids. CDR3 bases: TGCAGCCATCGGGGAGGTTGGGCGGATGAGCAGTTCTTC. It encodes CSHRGGWADEQFF.

The CDR3 DNA sequence: TGTGCCAGCAGCTTAGATCGCAGGTACCAAGAGACCCAGTACTTC. Translated, it gives CASSLDRRYQETQYF. The genes are TRBV7-2 and TRBJ2-5; D is undetermined. CDR1 is SGHTA and CDR2 is FQGNSA in the germline V gene. The V end was cut by 1 base, the J end by 0 bases, with 9 bases between. This CDR3 region has 15 residues.

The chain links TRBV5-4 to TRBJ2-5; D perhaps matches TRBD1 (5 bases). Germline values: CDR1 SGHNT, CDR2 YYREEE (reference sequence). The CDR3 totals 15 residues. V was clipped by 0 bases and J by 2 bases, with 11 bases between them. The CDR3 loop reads CASSLGGASQETQYF. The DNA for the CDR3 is TGTGCCAGCAGCTTGGGTGGGGCTAGTCAAGAGACCCAGTACTTC. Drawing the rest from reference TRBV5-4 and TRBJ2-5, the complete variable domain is ETGVTQSPTHLIKTRGQQVTLRCSSQSGHNTVSWYQQALGQGPQFIFQYYREEENGRGNFPPRFSGLQFPNYSSELNVNALELDDSALYLCASSLGGASQETQYFGPGTRLLVL.

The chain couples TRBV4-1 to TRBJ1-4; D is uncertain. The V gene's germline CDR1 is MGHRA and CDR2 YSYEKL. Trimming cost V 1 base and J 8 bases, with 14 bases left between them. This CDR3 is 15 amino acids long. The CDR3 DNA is TGCGCCAGCAGCCAAGGAGTATCAGGCGCCGAAAAACTGTTTTTT. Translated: CASSQGVSGAEKLFF.

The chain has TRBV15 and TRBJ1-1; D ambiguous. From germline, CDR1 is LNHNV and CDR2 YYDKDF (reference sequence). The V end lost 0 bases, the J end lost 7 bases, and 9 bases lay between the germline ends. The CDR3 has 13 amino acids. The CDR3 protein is CATSRDLTNEAFF. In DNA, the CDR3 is TGTGCCACCAGCAGAGATCTTACGAATGAAGCTTTCTTT.

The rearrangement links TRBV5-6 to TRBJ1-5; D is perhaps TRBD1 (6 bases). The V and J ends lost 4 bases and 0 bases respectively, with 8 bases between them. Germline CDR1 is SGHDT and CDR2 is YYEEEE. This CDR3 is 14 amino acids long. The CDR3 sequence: CASSHRDSNQPQHF. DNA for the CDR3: TGTGCCAGCAGCCACAGGGATAGCAATCAGCCCCAGCATTTT.

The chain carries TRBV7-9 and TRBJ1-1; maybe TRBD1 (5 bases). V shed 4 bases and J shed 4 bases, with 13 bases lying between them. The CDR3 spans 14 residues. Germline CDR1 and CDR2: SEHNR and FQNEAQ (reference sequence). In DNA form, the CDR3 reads TGTGCCAGCAGCTCCAAGGGGCTGGGCACTGAAGCTTTCTTT. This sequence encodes CASSSKGLGTEAFF.